This TCR beta chain was sequenced during a study of blood T cell repertoires in COVID-19. For the study at large: Researchers got acute and convalescent COVID-19 samples from the United States, Italy and Spain. Sample material is recorded as cDNA or gDNA derived from T cells, B-cell-depleted T cells, or PBMCs.

Ages ranged from about 18 to 89 years, with residence in about 24 US areas. Authors' data handling: Amplification of reference gene primers provided the estimated nucleated cell counts. TCRdb's table, derived via immunoSEQ multiplex PCR, lists solely in-frame clones and lacks some. V and J calls and clone size follow that table, whereas D and trimming were derived from the DNA. The sample consists of a few hundred thousand clones, about 87% of them appearing once. This CDR3 comprises 14 residues. Per the germline V gene, CDR1 is LNHDA and CDR2 is SQIVND (reference sequence). Trimming took 8 bases from V and 5 from J; bases not matched to a gene: 8.

The sequence derives from a man aged 35-49 years in a cohort exposed to, infected with or recovered from COVID-19 (not recorded which). V is TRBV19 and J is TRBJ2-2; 7 bases map to TRBD1. What was sequenced was PBMCs or T cells enriched from blood (not recorded which). The CDR3 sequence is CASSPGGGTGELFF. The CDR3 DNA sequence: TGTGCCAGTTCCCCAGGGGGTGGTACCGGGGAGCTGTTTTTT.